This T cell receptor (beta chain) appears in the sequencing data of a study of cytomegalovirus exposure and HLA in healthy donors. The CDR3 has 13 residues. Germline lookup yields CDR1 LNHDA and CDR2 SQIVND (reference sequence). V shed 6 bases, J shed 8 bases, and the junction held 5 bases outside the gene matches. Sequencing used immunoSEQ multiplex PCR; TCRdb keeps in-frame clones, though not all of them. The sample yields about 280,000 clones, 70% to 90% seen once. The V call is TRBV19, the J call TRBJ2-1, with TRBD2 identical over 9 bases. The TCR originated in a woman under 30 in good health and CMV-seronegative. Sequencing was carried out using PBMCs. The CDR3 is CASRAGGIDEQFF. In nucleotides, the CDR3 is TGTGCCAGTAGGGCGGGAGGGATAGATGAGCAGTTCTTC.